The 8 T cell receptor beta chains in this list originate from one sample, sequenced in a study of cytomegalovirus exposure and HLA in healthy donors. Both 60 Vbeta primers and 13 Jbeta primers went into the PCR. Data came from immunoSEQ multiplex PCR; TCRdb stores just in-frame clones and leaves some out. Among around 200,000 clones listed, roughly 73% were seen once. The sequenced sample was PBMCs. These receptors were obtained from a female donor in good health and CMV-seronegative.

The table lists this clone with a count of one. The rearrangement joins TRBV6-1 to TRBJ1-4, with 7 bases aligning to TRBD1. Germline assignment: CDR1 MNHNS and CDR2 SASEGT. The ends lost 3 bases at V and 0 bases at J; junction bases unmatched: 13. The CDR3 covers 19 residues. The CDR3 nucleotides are TGTGCCAGCAGTGAGGGGACAGCCTACATTATTGCAACTAATGAAAAACTGTTTTTT. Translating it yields CASSEGTAYIIATNEKLFF.

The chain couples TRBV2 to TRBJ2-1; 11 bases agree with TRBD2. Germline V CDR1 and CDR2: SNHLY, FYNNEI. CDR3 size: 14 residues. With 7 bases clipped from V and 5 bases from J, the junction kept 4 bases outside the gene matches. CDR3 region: CASKLAGGDNEQFF. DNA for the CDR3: TGTGCCAGCAAGTTAGCGGGGGGGGACAATGAGCAGTTCTTC.

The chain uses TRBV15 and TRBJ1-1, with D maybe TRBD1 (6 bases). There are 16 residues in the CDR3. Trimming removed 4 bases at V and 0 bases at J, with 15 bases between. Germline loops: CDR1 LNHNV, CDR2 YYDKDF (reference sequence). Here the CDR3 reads CATSKSQGHMNTEAFF. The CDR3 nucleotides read TGTGCCACCAGCAAGAGCCAGGGGCACATGAACACTGAAGCTTTCTTT.

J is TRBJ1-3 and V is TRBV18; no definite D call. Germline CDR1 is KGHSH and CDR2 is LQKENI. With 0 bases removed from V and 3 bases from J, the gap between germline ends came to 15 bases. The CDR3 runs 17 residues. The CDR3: CASSPPWVEELGNTIYF. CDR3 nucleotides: TGTGCCAGCTCACCACCGTGGGTGGAGGAGCTTGGAAACACCATATATTTT.

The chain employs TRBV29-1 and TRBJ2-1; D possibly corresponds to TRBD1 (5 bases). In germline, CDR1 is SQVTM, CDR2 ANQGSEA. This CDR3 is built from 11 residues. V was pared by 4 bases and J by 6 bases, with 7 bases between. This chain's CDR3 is CSVGQINEQFF. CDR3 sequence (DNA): TGCAGCGTTGGACAGATCAATGAGCAGTTCTTC.

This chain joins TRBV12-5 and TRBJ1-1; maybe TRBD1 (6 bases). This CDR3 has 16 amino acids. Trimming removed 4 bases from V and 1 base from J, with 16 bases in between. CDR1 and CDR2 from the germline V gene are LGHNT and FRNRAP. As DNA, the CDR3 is TGTGCTAGTGGTTATACTACAGGGTCCCCGAACACTGAAGCTTTCTTT. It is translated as CASGYTTGSPNTEAFF.

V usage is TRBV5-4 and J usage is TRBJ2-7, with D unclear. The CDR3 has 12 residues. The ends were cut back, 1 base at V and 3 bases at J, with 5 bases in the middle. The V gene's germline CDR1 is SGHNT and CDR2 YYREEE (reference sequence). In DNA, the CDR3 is TGTGCCAGCAGCTTGACCGGCTACGAGCAGTACTTC. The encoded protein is CASSLTGYEQYF. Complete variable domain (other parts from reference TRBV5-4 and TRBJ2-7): ETGVTQSPTHLIKTRGQQVTLRCSSQSGHNTVSWYQQALGQGPQFIFQYYREEENGRGNFPPRFSGLQFPNYSSELNVNALELDDSALYLCASSLTGYEQYFGPGTRLTVT.

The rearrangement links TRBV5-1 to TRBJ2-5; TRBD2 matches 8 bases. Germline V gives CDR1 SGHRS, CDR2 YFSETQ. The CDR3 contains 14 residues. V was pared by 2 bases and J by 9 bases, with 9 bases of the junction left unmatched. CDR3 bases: TGCGCCAGCAGCTTTACGGGGGGGCCGGAGGCCCAGTACTTC. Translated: CASSFTGGPEAQYF.